This TCR beta chain was sequenced for a study of T cell responses to AZD1222 COVID-19 vaccine. Overall study: Doses given second, at about 4 or about 12 weeks, were pooled. Study-wide points: Targeting of unmutated variant regions was reportedly seen in nearly half of spike-specific TCRs. Spike was spanned by vaccine-associated CD4 TCRs, which were dominant at 160-218 and 743-854.

Generated by immunoSEQ multiplex PCR, the TCRdb table keeps only in-frame clones and is missing some. The sample yields some 140,000 clones, about 93% seen once. Points on this clone: The antigen remains undetermined.

The sample here was peripheral blood, taken on day 0 of AZD1222 vaccination. This sequence originates from an adult in good health.

The CDR3 bases are TGTGCCACCAGTGGTCCCGAACCAGGACTAGCGGGAGTAGTCGATGAGCAGTTCTTC. This encodes CATSGPEPGLAGVVDEQFF. V and J are TRBV24-1 and TRBJ2-1; 13 bases are a match to TRBD2. Germline CDR1 is KGHDR and CDR2 is SFDVKD. The CDR3 covers 19 residues. The trim removed 5 bases at V and 8 bases at J, leaving 17 bases unmatched.